A selection of T cell receptor beta chains follows, all from one sample in a study of neoadjuvant anti-PD-1 for oral cavity cancer. Here immunoSEQ multiplex PCR was the method, and the copy in TCRdb shows in-frame clones only, minus some. Among around 70,000 clones listed, approximately 85% were seen once. Specimen: PBMCs, collected after nivolumab (anti-PD-1) treatment. These receptors all stem from a person aged 35-79 years with oral cavity squamous cell carcinoma. CDR3s include the opening cysteine and the closing phenylalanine or tryptophan. A D gene is named only where the DNA matches it firmly. Size tells how often a clone was seen (once, few, many) or the class of an expanded clone, and some rows leave it out.

j_call: TRBJ1-1; d_call: TRBD1; v_call: TRBV5-6; clone_size: NA; cdr3_aa: CASSSLDRGNTEAFF; cdr3_nt: TGTGCCAGCAGCTCGTTAGACAGGGGGAACACTGAAGCTTTCTTT
j_call: TRBJ1-5; d_call: NA; v_call: TRBV7-8; clone_size: NA; cdr3_aa: CASSSGPSGASNQPQHF; cdr3_nt: TGTGCCAGCAGCTCCGGACCGTCTGGGGCCAGCAATCAGCCCCAGCATTTT
j_call: TRBJ2-1; d_call: NA; v_call: TRBV5-1; clone_size: NA; cdr3_aa: CASSSGSYNEQFF; cdr3_nt: TGCGCCAGCAGCTCCGGCTCCTACAATGAGCAGTTCTTC
j_call: TRBJ2-1; d_call: TRBD2; v_call: TRBV6-1; clone_size: once; cdr3_aa: CASSEATSGTKFF; cdr3_nt: TGTGCCAGCAGTGAGGCCACTAGCGGTACGAAGTTCTTC
j_call: TRBJ1-4; d_call: NA; v_call: TRBV29-1; clone_size: NA; cdr3_aa: CSVSINEGEKLFF; cdr3_nt: TGCAGCGTTTCAATCAACGAGGGGGAAAAACTGTTTTTT
j_call: TRBJ2-1; d_call: TRBD2; v_call: TRBV29-1; clone_size: once; cdr3_aa: CSVESGLANNEQFF; cdr3_nt: TGCAGCGTTGAGTCGGGACTAGCGAACAATGAGCAGTTCTTC
j_call: TRBJ2-2; d_call: TRBD1; v_call: TRBV7-7; clone_size: NA; cdr3_aa: CASSLGTGHTGELFF; cdr3_nt: TGTGCTAGCAGCTTAGGGACAGGCCACACCGGGGAGCTGTTTTTT
j_call: TRBJ1-1; d_call: NA; v_call: TRBV25-1; clone_size: NA; cdr3_aa: CASIRLAGGNTEAFF; cdr3_nt: TGTGCCAGCATAAGGCTCGCCGGGGGAAACACTGAAGCTTTCTTT
j_call: TRBJ1-1; d_call: NA; v_call: TRBV6-4; clone_size: NA; cdr3_aa: CASSPQGGTNTEAFF; cdr3_nt: TGTGCCAGCAGTCCTCAGGGCGGGACGAACACTGAAGCTTTCTTT
j_call: TRBJ1-1; d_call: NA; v_call: TRBV19; clone_size: NA; cdr3_aa: CASSVRENLNTEAFF; cdr3_nt: TGTGCCAGTAGTGTCCGGGAGAACCTGAACACTGAAGCTTTCTTT
j_call: TRBJ2-7; d_call: TRBD2; v_call: TRBV28; clone_size: few; cdr3_aa: CASSPGLAGGRSLYEQYF; cdr3_nt: TGTGCCAGCAGCCCTGGACTAGCGGGAGGGAGGTCCCTCTACGAGCAGTACTTC
j_call: TRBJ2-3; d_call: TRBD1; v_call: TRBV7-9; clone_size: NA; cdr3_aa: CASSTGADTQYF; cdr3_nt: TGTGCCAGCAGCACAGGGGCAGATACGCAGTATTTT
j_call: TRBJ2-1; d_call: TRBD2; v_call: TRBV4-2; clone_size: NA; cdr3_aa: CASSQDLGTSGNEQFF; cdr3_nt: TGTGCCAGCAGCCAAGATCTTGGGACTAGCGGGAATGAGCAGTTCTTC
j_call: TRBJ2-2; d_call: TRBD2; v_call: TRBV9; clone_size: NA; cdr3_aa: CASSPLGSGSSGELFF; cdr3_nt: TGTGCCAGCAGCCCTCTGGGGAGCGGGAGTTCCGGGGAGCTGTTTTTT
j_call: TRBJ1-4; d_call: TRBD1; v_call: TRBV9; clone_size: NA; cdr3_aa: CASSVGQGSLYEKLFF; cdr3_nt: TGTGCCAGCAGCGTCGGACAGGGCTCCCTCTATGAAAAACTGTTTTTT
j_call: TRBJ1-4; d_call: TRBD1; v_call: TRBV25-1; clone_size: NA; cdr3_aa: CASSESPGGREKLFF; cdr3_nt: TGTGCCAGCAGTGAATCCCCAGGGGGAAGGGAAAAACTGTTTTTT
j_call: TRBJ2-3; d_call: NA; v_call: TRBV6-1; clone_size: NA; cdr3_aa: CASSELGGRGVWDTQYF; cdr3_nt: TGTGCCAGCAGTGAATTGGGCGGAAGGGGGGTGTGGGATACGCAGTATTTT
j_call: TRBJ2-7; d_call: NA; v_call: TRBV6-1; clone_size: NA; cdr3_aa: CASVALSREQYF; cdr3_nt: TGTGCCAGCGTAGCACTTTCTCGCGAGCAGTACTTC
j_call: TRBJ2-7; d_call: NA; v_call: TRBV5-8; clone_size: NA; cdr3_aa: CASSNAPEHSSYEQYF; cdr3_nt: TGTGCCAGCAGCAACGCACCGGAGCACAGCTCCTACGAGCAGTACTTC
j_call: TRBJ2-2; d_call: TRBD1; v_call: TRBV5-8; clone_size: NA; cdr3_aa: CASSSGQGNTGELFF; cdr3_nt: TGTGCCAGCAGCTCGGGACAGGGGAACACCGGGGAGCTGTTTTTT
j_call: TRBJ2-2; d_call: NA; v_call: TRBV19; clone_size: few; cdr3_aa: CASSIERNTGELFF; cdr3_nt: TGTGCCAGTAGTATAGAAAGGAACACCGGGGAGCTGTTTTTT
j_call: TRBJ2-7; d_call: NA; v_call: TRBV20-1; clone_size: NA; cdr3_aa: CSARDYEQYF; cdr3_nt: TGCAGTGCTAGAGATTACGAGCAGTACTTC
j_call: TRBJ1-2; d_call: NA; v_call: TRBV14; clone_size: NA; cdr3_aa: CASSQGNNYGYTF; cdr3_nt: TGTGCCAGCAGCCAAGGGAACAACTATGGCTACACCTTC
j_call: TRBJ2-1; d_call: NA; v_call: TRBV12-5; clone_size: NA; cdr3_aa: CASGLAGAGALFF; cdr3_nt: TGTGCTAGTGGTTTGGCAGGGGCGGGAGCGCTGTTCTTC
j_call: TRBJ2-5; d_call: NA; v_call: TRBV21-1; clone_size: few; cdr3_aa: CASSKLGVPGQEDKETQYF; cdr3_nt: TGTGCCAGCAGCAAACTCGGGGTGCCGGGACAGGAAGACAAAGAGACCCAGTACTTC
j_call: TRBJ2-7; d_call: NA; v_call: TRBV11-2; clone_size: NA; cdr3_aa: CASSLDSVYEQYF; cdr3_nt: TGTGCCAGCAGCTTAGATTCCGTCTACGAGCAGTACTTC
j_call: TRBJ2-7; d_call: NA; v_call: TRBV27; clone_size: NA; cdr3_aa: CASSLSSRGSSYEQYF; cdr3_nt: TGTGCCAGCAGTTTATCATCTCGGGGCAGCTCCTACGAGCAGTACTTC
j_call: TRBJ2-1; d_call: NA; v_call: TRBV11-2; clone_size: NA; cdr3_aa: CASSYTTGSNEQFF; cdr3_nt: TGTGCCAGCAGCTATACTACAGGGTCAAATGAGCAGTTCTTC
j_call: TRBJ2-7; d_call: NA; v_call: TRBV27; clone_size: once; cdr3_aa: CASALAGETREQYF; cdr3_nt: TGTGCCAGCGCCCTGGCAGGAGAGACTAGGGAGCAGTACTTC
j_call: TRBJ1-1; d_call: NA; v_call: TRBV28; clone_size: NA; cdr3_aa: CASSWDTQAEAFF; cdr3_nt: TGTGCCAGCAGTTGGGACACCCAAGCTGAAGCTTTCTTT
j_call: TRBJ1-2; d_call: NA; v_call: TRBV14; clone_size: NA; cdr3_aa: CASSQTVSYGYTF; cdr3_nt: TGTGCCAGCAGCCAAACAGTGTCCTATGGCTACACCTTC
j_call: TRBJ2-7; d_call: TRBD1; v_call: TRBV30; clone_size: NA; cdr3_aa: CAWSVHGQGPDSYEQYF; cdr3_nt: TGTGCCTGGAGTGTACACGGACAGGGACCTGATTCCTACGAGCAGTACTTC
j_call: TRBJ2-4; d_call: TRBD1; v_call: TRBV9; clone_size: NA; cdr3_aa: CASSVETGMGIQYF; cdr3_nt: TGTGCCAGCAGCGTAGAGACAGGGATGGGCATTCAGTACTTC
j_call: TRBJ2-3; d_call: NA; v_call: TRBV2; clone_size: few; cdr3_aa: CASTPWGASTDTQYF; cdr3_nt: TGTGCCAGCACCCCTTGGGGGGCTAGCACAGATACGCAGTATTTT
j_call: TRBJ1-5; d_call: NA; v_call: TRBV5-6; clone_size: NA; cdr3_aa: CASSSADSNQPQHF; cdr3_nt: TGTGCCAGCAGCTCCGCGGACAGCAATCAGCCCCAGCATTTT
j_call: TRBJ1-2; d_call: TRBD1; v_call: TRBV5-1; clone_size: NA; cdr3_aa: CASSLTGGANYGYTF; cdr3_nt: TGCGCCAGCAGCTTGACAGGGGGGGCTAACTATGGCTACACCTTC
j_call: TRBJ1-2; d_call: NA; v_call: TRBV29-1; clone_size: NA; cdr3_aa: CSVEGHYSNYGYTF; cdr3_nt: TGCAGCGTTGAAGGACACTACTCGAACTATGGCTACACCTTC
j_call: TRBJ1-1; d_call: NA; v_call: TRBV5-1; clone_size: NA; cdr3_aa: CASSRSDRNTEAFF; cdr3_nt: TGCGCCAGCAGCCGGTCTGACAGAAACACTGAAGCTTTCTTT
j_call: TRBJ1-4; d_call: TRBD1; v_call: TRBV6-6; clone_size: NA; cdr3_aa: CASSMDRPATNEKLFF; cdr3_nt: TGTGCCAGCAGTATGGACAGGCCTGCAACTAATGAAAAACTGTTTTTT
j_call: TRBJ2-1; d_call: TRBD2; v_call: TRBV5-1; clone_size: NA; cdr3_aa: CASSSRTSGRAQREQFF; cdr3_nt: TGCGCCAGCAGCTCGCGGACTAGCGGGAGGGCCCAGCGGGAGCAGTTCTTC